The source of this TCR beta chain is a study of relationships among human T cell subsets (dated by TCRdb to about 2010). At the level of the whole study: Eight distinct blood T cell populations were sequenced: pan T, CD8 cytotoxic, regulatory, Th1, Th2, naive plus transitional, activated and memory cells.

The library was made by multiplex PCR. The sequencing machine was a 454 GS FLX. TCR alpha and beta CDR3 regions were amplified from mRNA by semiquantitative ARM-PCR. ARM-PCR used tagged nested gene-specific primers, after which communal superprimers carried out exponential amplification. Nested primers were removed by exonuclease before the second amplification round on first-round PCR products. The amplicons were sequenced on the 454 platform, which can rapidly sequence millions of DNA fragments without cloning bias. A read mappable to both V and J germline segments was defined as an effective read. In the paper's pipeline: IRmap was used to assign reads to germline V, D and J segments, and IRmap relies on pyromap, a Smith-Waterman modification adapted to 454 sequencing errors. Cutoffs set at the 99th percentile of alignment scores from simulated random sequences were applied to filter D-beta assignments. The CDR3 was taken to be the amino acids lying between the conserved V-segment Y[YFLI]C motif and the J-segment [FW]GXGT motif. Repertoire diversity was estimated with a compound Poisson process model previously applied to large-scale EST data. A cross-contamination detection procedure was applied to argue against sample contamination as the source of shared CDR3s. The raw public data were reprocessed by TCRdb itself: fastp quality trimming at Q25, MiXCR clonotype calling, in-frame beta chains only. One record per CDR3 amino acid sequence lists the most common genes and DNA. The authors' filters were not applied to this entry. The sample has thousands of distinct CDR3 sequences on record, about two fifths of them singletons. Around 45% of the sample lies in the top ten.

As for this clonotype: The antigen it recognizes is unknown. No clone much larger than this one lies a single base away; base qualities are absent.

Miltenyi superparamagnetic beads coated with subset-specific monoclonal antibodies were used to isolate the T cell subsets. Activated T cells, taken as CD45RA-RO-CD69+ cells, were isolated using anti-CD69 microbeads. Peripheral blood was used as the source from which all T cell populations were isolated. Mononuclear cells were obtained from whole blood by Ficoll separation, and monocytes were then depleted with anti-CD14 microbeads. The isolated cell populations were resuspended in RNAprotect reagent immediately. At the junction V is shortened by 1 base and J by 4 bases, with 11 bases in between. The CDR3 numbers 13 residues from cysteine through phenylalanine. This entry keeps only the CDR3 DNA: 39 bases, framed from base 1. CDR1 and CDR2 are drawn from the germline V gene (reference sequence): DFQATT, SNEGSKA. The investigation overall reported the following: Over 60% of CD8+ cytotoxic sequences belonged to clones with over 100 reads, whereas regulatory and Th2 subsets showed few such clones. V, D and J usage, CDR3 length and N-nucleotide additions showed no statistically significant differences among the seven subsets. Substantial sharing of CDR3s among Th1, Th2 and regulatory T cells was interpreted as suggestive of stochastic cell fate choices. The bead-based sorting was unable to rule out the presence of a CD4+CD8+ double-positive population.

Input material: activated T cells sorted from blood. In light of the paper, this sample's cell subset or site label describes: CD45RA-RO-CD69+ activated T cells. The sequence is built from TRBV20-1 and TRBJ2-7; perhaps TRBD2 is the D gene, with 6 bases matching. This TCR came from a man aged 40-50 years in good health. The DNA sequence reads TGCAGTGCTAGAGGGAGGAGGGGATACGAGCAGTACTTC. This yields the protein CSARGRRGYEQYF.